What follows describes a single TCR beta chain. This entry is derived from a study of blood T cell repertoires in COVID-19. Study overall: PBMCs, B-cell-depleted T cells, or T cells provided the cDNA or gDNA that made up the material.

Which cohort a participant joined came from the clinical history participants gave. This CDR3 is 15 amino acids long. The germline CDR1 and CDR2 sequences are SGHRS and YFSETQ. The V end lost 1 base, the J end lost 0 bases, and 10 bases lay between the germline ends. Libraries were prepared by immunoSEQ multiplex PCR; TCRdb keeps only in-frame clonotypes and omits some of them. Among hundreds of thousands of clones listed, approximately 84% were seen once. This sequence was found in a woman aged 30 to 39 who had recovered from COVID-19. Sequenced material: PBMCs or T cells enriched from blood (not recorded which). The chain has TRBV5-1 and TRBJ1-2; maybe TRBD1 (5 bases). CDR3 residues: CASSLTQGANYGYTF. The CDR3 nucleotides are TGCGCCAGCAGCTTGACTCAGGGTGCTAACTATGGCTACACCTTC.